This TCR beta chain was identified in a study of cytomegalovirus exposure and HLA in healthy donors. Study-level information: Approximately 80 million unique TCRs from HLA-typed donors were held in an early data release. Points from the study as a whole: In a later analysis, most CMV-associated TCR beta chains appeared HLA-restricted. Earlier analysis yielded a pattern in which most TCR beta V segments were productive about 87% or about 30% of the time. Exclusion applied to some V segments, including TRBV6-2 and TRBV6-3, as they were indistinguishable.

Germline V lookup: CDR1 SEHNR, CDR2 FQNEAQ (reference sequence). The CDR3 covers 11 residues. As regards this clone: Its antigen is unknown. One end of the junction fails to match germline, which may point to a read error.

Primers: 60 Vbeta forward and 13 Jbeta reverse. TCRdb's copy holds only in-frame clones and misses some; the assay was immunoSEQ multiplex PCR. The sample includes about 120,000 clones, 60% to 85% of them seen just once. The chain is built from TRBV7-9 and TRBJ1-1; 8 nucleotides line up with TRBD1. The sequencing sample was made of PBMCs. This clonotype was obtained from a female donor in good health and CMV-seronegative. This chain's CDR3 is CSSSQDREAFF. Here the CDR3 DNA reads TGTTCCAGCAGCCAGGACAGGGAGGCTTTCTTT.